Described below is a single T cell receptor (beta chain) sequence and its context. This clonotype has a handful of counts. The clone's antigen remains unknown. No base quality information exists; no much larger clone differs at one position. This specimen belongs to a study of T cells in Graves' hyperthyroidism and ophthalmopathy (dated by TCRdb to about 2019). Study-level background: Peripheral blood samples were taken at initial diagnosis, before any treatment was given. To identify TCR V-J signatures that set the groups apart, the researchers used a discovery cohort of roughly 100 patients, made up of roughly 40 with Graves' ophthalmopathy and 57 with stable Graves' hyperthyroidism. Prospective prediction of ophthalmopathy was tested in an independent validation cohort of under 20 hyperthyroidism patients and 15 to 17 patients who later progressed to ophthalmopathy. For training and testing, the approximately 92 patients in the discovery cohort were randomly divided in a 7:3 ratio. The study also compared thyroid tissue and blood T-cell repertoires from about six Graves' hyperthyroidism patients. After sampling, hyperthyroidism patients received methimazole starting at 30 mg daily, and ophthalmopathy patients received high-dose intravenous methylprednisolone. According to the paper, TCR Vbeta CDR3 sequencing was carried out on roughly 130 peripheral blood samples, which came from fewer than 50 ophthalmopathy, under 80 hyperthyroidism and roughly 17 progressor patients. Overall study outcomes, separate from this receptor: Most expanded thyroid clonotypes (frequency above 0.001) were also detected in blood, suggesting blood repertoires may reflect thyroid immune responses. In cross-validation, a model built on a 13 V-J signature told ophthalmopathy apart from stable hyperthyroidism with 85% to 90% sensitivity and approximately 81% specificity, and in testing the same model reached 80%/75%. Sample size was not statistically predetermined, and investigators were not blinded to group allocation. In validation, progression to ophthalmopathy was predicted by the model with 70.59% sensitivity and 72.22% specificity, a median of around 5.9 months before onset.

Trimming leaves V shorter by 1 base and J shorter by 8 bases, with the junction holding 9 bases beyond the gene matches. The CDR3 numbers 16 residues from cysteine through phenylalanine. Here the CDR3 DNA is all that survives: 48 bases in frame from base 1. According to the germline V gene, CDR1 reads SGHVS and CDR2 reads FNYEAQ. The TCR beta CDR3 regions were amplified from the RNA transcripts. A first-round RT-PCR of the TCR CDR3 used the HTBI primer set with the Qiagen OneStep RT-PCR kit. A second multiplex PCR round built the libraries, followed by size selection and purification. The libraries were sequenced on an Illumina HiSeq2000 using paired-end 100 bp reads. As for the authors' bioinformatics: SOAPnuke was used to process the raw data, with reads discarded if the reads contained adapters or uncalled bases, had a mean Phred below 15, or lacked an exact constant-primer or identifier match. COPE v1.2.5 was used to merge high-quality paired reads, and clonotypes were defined as unique nucleotide sequences. Clonotypes were aligned to IMGT TRBV, TRBD and TRBJ reference segments using MiTCR v1.1. The analysis included only V-J combinations with a frequency above 0.0001, which together covered over 98% of the repertoires. The TCS score was defined as F50 (clonal expansion) divided by E x V (chaos), with BLOSUM62-based TCRdist calculated between CDR3 peptides within each V-J. Welch's t-statistics and random forest reduced fewer than 550 V-J features to 10 to 15, which were used in a naive Bayes classifier (R e1071). TCRdb reprocessing: public reads trimmed at Q25 with fastp, clones called with MiXCR, in-frame beta chains kept. Rows are combined by CDR3 protein, so each entry shows the most common genes and DNA. TCRdb, not the authors, supplied the V and J calls. The sample includes some 550,000 distinct CDR3 sequences, with approximately 15% observed a single time. Of the sample, around 3.5% falls within the top ten clones.

Ophthalmopathy patients had moderately to severely active disease, Clinical Activity Score of at least 3, NOSPECS grade of at least 4, and duration under 3 months. Exclusion was applied to patients with uncontrolled infections, other autoimmune diseases, pregnancy or lactation. Diagnoses were established on the basis of clinical symptoms, serum thyroxine and TRAb, thyroid ultrasound, and orbital computed tomography. Ficoll-Paque density gradient centrifugation was used to isolate PBMCs from about 9 ml of fresh peripheral blood. Total RNA was extracted with Trizol reagent, and quality was checked on an Agilent 2100 Bioanalyzer.

The sequenced sample was blood. This clonotype was sampled from a middle-aged woman with Graves' ophthalmopathy. The sequence is built from TRBV7-6 and TRBJ2-2; 8 of the junction bases match TRBD1. The nucleotide sequence reads as follows: TGTGCCAGCAGCTTAGATCCAGGGGGCGCTTCTGGGGAGCTGTTTTTT. Its protein reads: CASSLDPGGASGELFF.